These T cell receptor beta chains were read from a single sample in a study of molecular identifiers for immune sequencing clone quantification. TCRdb used MiXCR to reprocess the PCR reads, holding one entry per CDR3 protein. The sample includes 600,000 to 650,000 distinct CDR3 sequences, approximately 20% seen only once; the top ten take about 0.9%. The sample comprised naive CD8+ T cells from blood, with Jurkat cell RNA spiked in. These receptors originate from a human donor in good health. Some libraries in this study had Jurkat cell RNA spiked in. CDR3s leave out the opening cysteine and the closing phenylalanine or tryptophan. Size tells how often a clone was seen (once, few, many) or the class of an expanded clone, and some rows leave it out.

v_gene	j_gene	abundance	CDR3aa
TRBV19	TRBJ2-7	few	ASSPTGSLYEQY
TRBV14	TRBJ2-1	.	ASSQSSGTSLDEQF
TRBV10-3	TRBJ2-5	few	AIQAPNRETQY
TRBV3-1	TRBJ2-1	many	ASSQDSKSSYNEQF
TRBV6-6	TRBJ1-1	many	ASVPGAAEAF
TRBV5-1	TRBJ2-2	many	ASSLPGQGDPNTGELF
TRBV6-5	TRBJ2-1	many	ASSYAGNSWDEQF
TRBV28	TRBJ2-7	.	ASTQTWREGPYEQY
TRBV12-3/TRBV12-4	TRBJ1-5	.	ASSFGQPLH
TRBV7-2	TRBJ1-1	many	ASSLMGMNTEAF
TRBV4-3	TRBJ1-1	many	ASSQETGFNTEAF
TRBV27	TRBJ2-7	few	ASSLSSNPYEQY
TRBV4-3	TRBJ1-1	many	ASSPWTGLNTEAF
TRBV20-1	TRBJ1-6	many	SAYDRGGSYNSPLH
TRBV12-3/TRBV12-4	TRBJ2-7	.	ASSFALRGPPYEQY
TRBV4-3	TRBJ2-3	many	ASSQELGTADTQY
TRBV6-5	TRBJ2-1	.	ASSYSRGFNEQF
TRBV7-9	TRBJ2-7	many	ASSTNGQVYEQY
TRBV27	TRBJ2-5	many	ASSLFGLAGQETQY
TRBV5-5	TRBJ1-4	many	ASSLAGTVNEKLF
TRBV7-9	TRBJ2-3	.	ASSTRRVTKVFSTDTRY
TRBV4-3	TRBJ2-3	few	ASSQAVVDTQY
TRBV7-2	TRBJ2-1	.	ASSSLTSGAYNEQF
TRBV4-3	TRBJ2-7	.	ASSPRDGVREQR
TRBV6-2/TRBV6-3	TRBJ1-1	many	ASRPGPWPEAF
TRBV28	TRBJ1-5	.	ASSTTGVQPQH
TRBV7-2	TRBJ1-1	many	ASSSAGATEAF
TRBV11-2	TRBJ2-3	many	ASSAASGGTTDTQY
TRBV6-6	TRBJ2-3	many	ASSYSLLGTDTQY
TRBV4-1	TRBJ2-5	many	ASSAPGMETQY
TRBV10-1	TRBJ2-2	.	ASSDQWLSNTGELS
TRBV12-3/TRBV12-4	TRBJ1-3	many	ASSLLISGNTIY
TRBV9	TRBJ1-2	once	ASSTGNSYGYA
TRBV3-1	TRBJ1-1	.	ASSQEGLGGQGAF
TRBV6-2/TRBV6-3	TRBJ2-3	many	ASSPGQTSTDTQY
TRBV27	TRBJ2-7	.	ASSLSGLAGEVGEQY
TRBV7-2	TRBJ2-3	many	ASSSTGWSTDTQY
TRBV12-3/TRBV12-4	TRBJ1-5	many	ASSLKGQGRGQPQH
TRBV9	TRBJ1-3	few	ASSDPGSAGNTIY
TRBV3-1	TRBJ2-7	few	ASSQRGRDYEQY
TRBV9	TRBJ1-2	.	ASSPRTGQGARDYGYT
TRBV29-1	TRBJ2-3	many	SAESTDTQY
TRBV4-3	TRBJ1-6	.	ASSQDRTGRSPLH
TRBV27	TRBJ2-3	many	ASSLNSGGSTDTQY
TRBV29-1	TRBJ1-1	many	SVDRATEAF
TRBV27	TRBJ2-7	many	ASSLGQGGTYEQY
TRBV7-6	TRBJ2-1	few	ASSLGATDTSGGRSYNEQF
TRBV12-3/TRBV12-4	TRBJ2-7	.	ASTSGNEQY
TRBV12-3/TRBV12-4	TRBJ1-4	.	ASKGRGEEKLF
TRBV5-1	TRBJ1-6	.	ASILRGQQYNSPLR
TRBV7-9	TRBJ1-1	many	ASSLERQGNTEAF
TRBV9	TRBJ2-4	many	ASPRRRNIQY
TRBV20-1	TRBJ1-1	few	SARAIGVEAF
TRBV13	TRBJ2-7	.	ASSSLSDSYEQY
TRBV11-2	TRBJ2-5	.	ASSLDPVGETQY